This T cell receptor (beta chain) was recorded in a study of blood T cells in healthy people across ages. Study-level results: TCR beta diversity per million T cells fell roughly linearly with age. PBMCs that were unsorted prevented a conclusive naive versus antigen-experienced comparison. Higher diversity, along with more naive CD4+ cells, distinguished long-lived donors from aged donors.

This clonotype has at least ten counts. What it recognizes is unknown. With a J-beta primer mix and a sample-barcoded 5' primer, a second PCR ran 7 to 11 cycles. TCRdb reprocessed the 5' RACE reads with MiXCR, giving one entry per CDR3 protein. The profile shows fewer than 800,000 distinct CDR3 sequences, 32% of them singletons. V lost 2 bases and J 0 bases, leaving 7 bases between the germline ends. The CDR3 runs 14 residues. Each of the donors had 9 to 10 milliliters of peripheral blood drawn into EDTA-treated Vacutainer tubes. The V call is TRBV12-3 or TRBV12-4, the J call TRBJ1-1; D is unresolved. The sample comprised blood. This receptor was taken from a woman older than 75 in good health. In DNA form, the CDR3 reads TGTGCCAGCAGTTTACAGAATATGAACACTGAAGCTTTCTTT. Residues: CASSLQNMNTEAFF.